This T cell receptor (beta chain) was found in a study of shared clonotypes between healthy human individuals. Overall study findings and caveats: Non-shared clonotypes displayed generation probabilities falling below those of clonotypes present in all four donors. Of the naive CD4 clonotypes, around 5% were shared across a handful of donors.

The data were produced by immunoSEQ multiplex PCR, yet TCRdb's version contains in-frame clones alone and is incomplete. The sample records 2 million to 2.5 million clones, 80% to 95% being singletons. Germline values: CDR1 SGHDN, CDR2 FVKESK. The CDR3 is 16 residues long. Trimming left V 0 bases short and J 0 bases short, with 11 bases between. Donors, without exception, were Caucasian adults residing in Nashville, Tennessee. A split of CD4+ cells into CD45RA+ naive and CD45RA-negative memory subsets was performed. Details on this clone: Its antigen is not identified.

Sequencing input: naive CD4+ T cells from PBMCs. As to subset: CD45RA+ positively selected. The clonotype comes from a man in his late teens or twenties in good health. Some clones in this sample may be carry-over from other donors' samples. The chain recombines TRBV14 with TRBJ1-1; D gene ambiguous. The chain's CDR3 is CASSQDLGKMNTEAFF. The CDR3, as DNA: TGTGCCAGCAGCCAAGATTTGGGCAAAATGAACACTGAAGCTTTCTTT.